Below, 28 T cell receptor beta chains from the same sample are listed, as sequenced in a study of T cell repertoires in cytomegalovirus infection. A single record per CDR3 protein comes from TCRdb applying MiXCR to the reads. The sample records about half a million distinct CDR3 sequences, roughly 46% being singletons. These receptors have no known antigen. The sample in question was cultured PBMCs, obtained from culture after CMV antigen stimulation. All receptors derive from a human donor in good health (CMV status not recorded). Some clones in this sample may be carry-over from other donors' samples.

The genes are TRBV7-2 and TRBJ2-1; tentatively, D is TRBD2 (5 bases). CDR1 is SGHTA and CDR2 is FQGNSA in the germline V gene. The CDR3 is 13 amino acids. The V end was cut by 4 bases, the J end by 9 bases, with 13 bases between. CDR3 in DNA: TGTGCCAGCAGCTATGATCGAGGGAGTGAGCAGTTCTTC. It translates to CASSYDRGSEQFF.

This chain uses TRBV7-6 with TRBJ2-7; D not resolved. V lost 5 bases, J lost 0 bases, and 14 bases lay in between. Germline V lookup: CDR1 SGHVS, CDR2 FNYEAQ. The CDR3 has 15 amino acids. The CDR3 is CASSLLDGYSYEQYF. For the CDR3, the DNA is TGTGCCAGCAGCCTCCTGGACGGCTACTCCTACGAGCAGTACTTC.

The rearrangement links TRBV6-6 to TRBJ2-7; TRBD2 matches 7 bases. The CDR3 is 13 amino acids. Unmatched junction bases numbered 6, after V lost 7 bases and J lost 3 bases. The germline CDR1 and CDR2 sequences are MNHNY and SVGAGI (reference sequence). The CDR3 here is CASKGGYYYEQYF. The CDR3 coding sequence is TGTGCCAGCAAGGGAGGGTATTACTACGAGCAGTACTTC.

CDR3 region: CASSPRRLFNEKLFF. The CDR3 DNA follows: TGTGCCAGCAGTCCCAGGAGACTGTTTAATGAAAAACTGTTTTTT. J is TRBJ1-4 and V is TRBV12-3 or TRBV12-4; D remains ambiguous. The CDR3 extends over 15 amino acids. The V gene lost 5 bases and the J gene lost 4 bases, with 14 bases spanning the gap.

V gene TRBV9 combines with J gene TRBJ2-1, with 8 bases lining up with TRBD2. Trimming at V came to 6 bases and at J to 0 bases, leaving 5 bases not matched to a gene. Germline V gene sequence: CDR1 SGDLS, CDR2 YYNGEE. The CDR3 is made up of 15 amino acids. The CDR3, as DNA: TGTGCCAGCAACCGAGCGGGAGTCTCCTACAATGAGCAGTTCTTC. This encodes CASNRAGVSYNEQFF.

J is TRBJ2-3 and V is TRBV4-2, with D possibly TRBD2 on 5 matching bases. Trimming pared 4 bases from V and 3 bases from J, leaving 17 bases between. CDR1 and CDR2 (germline): LGHNA, YNFKEQ. The length of the CDR3 is 16 residues. For the CDR3, the DNA is TGTGCCAGCAGCCCTAGCTCTAGAGGTGAGACAGATACGCAGTATTTT. The encoded protein is CASSPSSRGETDTQYF.

The J gene is TRBJ2-5, the V gene TRBV4-1, with D possibly matching TRBD2 (6 bases). Looked up from germline, CDR1 is MGHRA and CDR2 is YSYEKL. V lost 0 bases and J lost 5, with 16 bases in between. This CDR3 is built from 16 residues. CDR3 nucleotides: TGCGCCAGCAGCCAAGACGAACTAGCAATGGGTGAGACCCAGTACTTC. It is translated as CASSQDELAMGETQYF.

In this sample, this clonotype turned up once. The V call is TRBV29-1, the J call TRBJ2-3, with 10 bases that match TRBD2. The CDR3 runs 15 residues. CDR1 SQVTM and CDR2 ANQGSEA come from the germline V gene. With V trimmed by 4 bases and J by 5 bases, 9 bases remained unmatched. This chain's CDR3 is CSVVGLAEYLDTQYF. CDR3 nucleotides: TGCAGCGTTGTTGGACTAGCGGAATATTTAGATACGCAGTATTTT.

The chain employs TRBV10-3 and TRBJ2-3, with a weak D call TRBD1 (5 bases). This CDR3 region has 12 residues. Germline CDR1 ENHRY, CDR2 SYGVKD. V dropped 8 bases and J dropped 6 bases, with 12 bases sitting between them. The CDR3 region has the DNA TGTGCCATCGGAGACCCAGGGGATACGCAGTATTTT. As protein: CAIGDPGDTQYF.

The V and J genes are TRBV5-5 and TRBJ2-7; 9 bases map to TRBD1. Trimming removed 0 bases from V and 4 bases from J; junction bases left unmatched: 8. CDR3 length: 16 amino acids. Per the germline V gene, CDR1 is SGHKS and CDR2 is YYEKEE (reference sequence). DNA of the CDR3: TGTGCCAGCAGCTTGGAGTTTGGGACAGGGTTATACGAGCAGTACTTC. This encodes CASSLEFGTGLYEQYF.

J is TRBJ2-3 and V is TRBV19, with D possibly being TRBD1 or TRBD2 (6 bases each). CDR1 LNHDA and CDR2 SQIVND come from the germline V gene (reference sequence). The CDR3 contains 14 residues. V was cut by 11 bases and J by 6 bases, with 21 bases left in between. The chain's CDR3 is CACSPVQGGDTQYF. Here the CDR3 DNA reads TGTGCCTGCTCCCCAGTCCAAGGGGGGGATACGCAGTATTTT.

The J gene is TRBJ1-1, the V gene TRBV12-3 or TRBV12-4; possibly TRBD1 for D (5 bases). Trimming removed 7 bases at V and 1 base at J, with 10 bases between. This CDR3 region has 13 residues. CDR3: CASTVQANTEAFF. DNA of the CDR3: TGTGCCAGCACCGTACAGGCGAACACTGAAGCTTTCTTT.

The V and J genes are TRBV7-4 and TRBJ2-3, with 7 bases lining up with TRBD1. The CDR3 is made up of 18 amino acids. After removal of 1 base from V and 2 bases from J, the junction contained 12 bases not matched to a gene. Germline V gene data show CDR1 as SGHVT and CDR2 as SQSDAQ. The CDR3: CASSLVGRRTGPTDTQYF. The CDR3 region has the DNA TGTGCCAGCAGCTTAGTAGGACGTCGGACAGGCCCCACAGATACGCAGTATTTT.

The V call is TRBV7-2, the J call TRBJ1-5, with D possibly TRBD1 on 6 matching bases. CDR3 length: 15 amino acids. In germline, CDR1 is SGHTA, CDR2 FQGNSA. Trimming stripped 3 bases from V and 0 bases from J, with 9 bases between. For the CDR3, the DNA is TGTGCCAGCAGCTTGGACAGAAATAGCAATCAGCCCCAGCATTTT. Its protein product is CASSLDRNSNQPQHF.

This clonotype was recorded a few times. This chain uses TRBV12-3 or TRBV12-4 with TRBJ1-6, with a weak D call TRBD1 (5 bases). Trimming removed 5 bases at V and 9 bases at J, with 14 bases between. This CDR3 comprises 14 residues. CDR3 nucleotide sequence: TGTGCCAGCAGTCCGACAGTAGGTGGTTCACCCCTCCACTTT. It specifies CASSPTVGGSPLHF.

The V gene is TRBV7-2, the J gene TRBJ2-1; TRBD2 aligns across 8 bases. Trimming removed 5 bases from V and 6 bases from J; junction bases left unmatched: 9. The V gene's germline CDR1 is SGHTA and CDR2 FQGNSA. CDR3 length equals 15 residues. The CDR3 DNA is TGTGCCAGCAGCCCTCTAGCGGGTGCGCCCAATGAGCAGTTCTTC. Translating it yields CASSPLAGAPNEQFF.

This clonotype has more than one count but fewer than ten. The chain uses TRBV12-5 and TRBJ2-1; D unresolved. The CDR3 covers 17 residues. Germline V lookup: CDR1 LGHNT, CDR2 FRNRAP. Trimming cost V 0 bases and J 7 bases, with 19 bases left between them. For the CDR3, the DNA is TGTGCTAGTGGTTTGGTACGGCCCGACTCCAAGGTGAATGAGCAGTTCTTC. Its translation: CASGLVRPDSKVNEQFF.

CDR3 region: CSALPGTAEETQYF. CDR3 DNA: TGCAGTGCCCTACCCGGGACAGCTGAAGAGACCCAGTACTTC. The chain has TRBV20-1 and TRBJ2-5; 7 bases fit TRBD1. V lost 6 bases and J lost 3; bases outside the gene matches: 10. The CDR3 totals 14 residues. The germline gives CDR1 DFQATT, CDR2 SNEGSKA (reference sequence).

This clonotype has a handful of counts. J is TRBJ1-1 and V is TRBV6-2 or TRBV6-3; D perhaps matches TRBD1 (6 bases). This CDR3 contains 11 residues. Germline V gene lookup returns CDR1 MNHEY and CDR2 SVGEGT. The CDR3 loop is CPGGRDTEAFF. As DNA, the CDR3 is TGTCCGGGGGGGCGCGACACTGAAGCTTTCTTT.

The chain links TRBV10-3 to TRBJ2-1; 7 bases map to TRBD1. This CDR3 contains 15 residues. CDR1 and CDR2 (germline): ENHRY, SYGVKD. Germline trimming cut 3 bases from V and 8 bases from J; bases unmatched to any gene: 10. CDR3 amino acids: CAISDQGVGPYEQFF. In nucleotides, the CDR3 is TGTGCCATCAGTGATCAGGGGGTAGGCCCCTATGAGCAGTTCTTC.

This chain joins TRBV15 and TRBJ1-5; weak D call: TRBD1 (5 bases). V was shortened by 1 base and J by 4 bases, with 11 bases between the two germline ends. CDR1 and CDR2 from the germline V gene are LNHNV and YYDKDF (reference sequence). CDR3 length equals 15 residues. The CDR3 sequence is CATSRVGRGNQPQHF. The CDR3 nucleotides read TGTGCCACCAGCAGAGTAGGGAGGGGAAATCAGCCCCAGCATTTT. Together with reference TRBV15 and TRBJ1-5, the CDR3 gives the full variable domain: DAMVIQNPRYQVTQFGKPVTLSCSQTLNHNVMYWYQQKSSQAPKLLFHYYDKDFNNEADTPDNFQSRRPNTSFCFLDIRSPGLGDTAMYLCATSRVGRGNQPQHFGDGTRLSIL.

The V gene is TRBV6-5, the J gene TRBJ2-3, with D perhaps matching TRBD2 (5 bases). CDR1 is MNHEY, CDR2 SVGAGI, per germline. V gave up 2 bases and J gave up 2 bases, with 20 bases separating them. The CDR3 is 18 residues long. The CDR3 region has the DNA TGTGCCAGCAGTTACAAGACCCAACTAGGAGGTCCCACAGATACGCAGTATTTT. It is translated as CASSYKTQLGGPTDTQYF.

This clonotype was seen more than once but under ten times. The chain joins TRBV2 to TRBJ2-3; 10 bases align to TRBD2. Germline V gives CDR1 SNHLY, CDR2 FYNNEI. The CDR3 is made up of 15 amino acids. Germline trimming cut 6 bases from V and 3 bases from J; bases unmatched to any gene: 6. The CDR3 here is CASRELTSGTDTQYF. The CDR3, as DNA: TGTGCCAGCAGGGAACTGACTAGCGGGACAGATACGCAGTATTTT. Full variable domain (missing parts from reference TRBV2 and TRBJ2-3): EPEVTQTPSHQVTQMGQEVILRCVPISNHLYFYWYRQILGQKVEFLVSFYNNEISEKSEIFDDQFSVERPDGSNFTLKIRSTKLEDSAMYFCASRELTSGTDTQYFGPGTRLTVL.

This clonotype was observed many times. As DNA, the CDR3 is TGTGCCAGCAGCTTGGGACTAGGATTTGACGAGCAGTACTTC. Translation gives CASSLGLGFDEQYF. V is TRBV7-2 and J is TRBJ2-7, with 8 bases matching TRBD2. The V gene end was trimmed by 3 bases and the J gene end by 5 bases; junction bases not matched to a gene: 6. CDR1 is SGHTA and CDR2 is FQGNSA in the germline V gene. The CDR3 has 14 amino acids.

This chain links TRBV10-2 with TRBJ1-3, with D perhaps TRBD1 (5 bases). V was trimmed by 8 bases and J by 4 bases, leaving 15 bases between them. Per germline, CDR1 WSHSY and CDR2 SAAADI. The CDR3 has 14 residues. The CDR3 sequence: CASEPGLRGNTIYF. The CDR3, as DNA: TGCGCCAGCGAGCCGGGACTTCGAGGAAACACCATATATTTT.

The genes are TRBV6-5 and TRBJ1-2; possible D gene TRBD1, 5 bases. The germline CDR1 and CDR2 sequences are MNHEY and SVGAGI. The CDR3 is 16 amino acids. Trimming took 2 bases from V and 5 from J, leaving 18 bases between them. The CDR3 coding sequence is TGTGCCAGCAGTTACGGGGGAACCCCGGTCGGATATGGCTACACCTTC. Translation gives CASSYGGTPVGYGYTF.

V gene TRBV6-5 combines with J gene TRBJ2-1; 9 bases align to TRBD1. The CDR3 is 15 residues long. In germline, CDR1 is MNHEY, CDR2 SVGAGI. Trimming removed 5 bases from V and 0 bases from J; junction bases left unmatched: 2. CDR3 coding DNA: TGTGCCAGCAGTCGACAGGGGGTCTCCTACAATGAGCAGTTCTTC. Residues: CASSRQGVSYNEQFF.

This clonotype occurred a few times. The chain links TRBV5-4 to TRBJ2-1; D is ambiguous. Deletions cut 0 bases from V and 9 bases from J, with 13 bases between. The CDR3 has 14 amino acids. The V gene's germline CDR1 is SGHNT and CDR2 YYREEE (reference sequence). The CDR3 nucleotides read TGTGCCAGCAGCTTGGGGGCCGCCCCTTCTGAGCAGTTCTTC. Amino acid sequence: CASSLGAAPSEQFF. The variable domain in full, with the rest retrieved from reference TRBV5-4 and TRBJ2-1, is ETGVTQSPTHLIKTRGQQVTLRCSSQSGHNTVSWYQQALGQGPQFIFQYYREEENGRGNFPPRFSGLQFPNYSSELNVNALELDDSALYLCASSLGAAPSEQFFGPGTRLTVL.